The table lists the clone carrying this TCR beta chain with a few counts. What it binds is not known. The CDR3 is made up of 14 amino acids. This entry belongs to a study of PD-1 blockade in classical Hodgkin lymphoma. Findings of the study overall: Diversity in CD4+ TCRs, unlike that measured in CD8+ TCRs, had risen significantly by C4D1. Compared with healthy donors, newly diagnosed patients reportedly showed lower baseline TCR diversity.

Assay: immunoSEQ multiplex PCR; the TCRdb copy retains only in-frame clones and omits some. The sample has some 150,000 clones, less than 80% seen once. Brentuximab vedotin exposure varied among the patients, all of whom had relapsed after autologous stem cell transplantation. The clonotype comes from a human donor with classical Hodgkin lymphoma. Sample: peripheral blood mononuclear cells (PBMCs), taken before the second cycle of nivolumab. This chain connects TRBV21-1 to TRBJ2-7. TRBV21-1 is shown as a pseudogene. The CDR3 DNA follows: TGTGCCAGCAGCCCCAACCGGGACGCCTACGAGCAGTACTTC. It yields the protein CASSPNRDAYEQYF.